This T cell receptor beta chain stems from a study of response to subunit inactivated influenza vaccine. TCRdb used MiXCR to reprocess the RT-PCR reads, holding one entry per CDR3 protein. The repertoire has about 620,000 distinct CDR3 sequences, around 11% of them found once; the top ten carry more than 9.5%. This CDR3 has 16 amino acids. The J segment lost 8 bases and the V segment lost 1 base, leaving 9 bases of the junction unmatched. Germline lookup yields CDR1 SGHTA and CDR2 FQGTGA. In its sample, this clonotype was seen a few times. These data also formed part of another study, on T cells expressing NK-cell markers. From that paper: 5'RACE template switching with UMIs produced the TCR beta cDNA. It was sorted CD3+CD56-NKG2C+, CD3+CD56+NKG2C- and CD3+CD56+NKG2C+ T cells that provided the TCR beta repertoires. Four donors showed these clonotypes also leading the CD3+CD56-NKG2C+ fraction.

The origin of this receptor is a man aged 50-60 years who received an inactivated influenza vaccine. V is TRBV7-3 and J is TRBJ2-1, with 9 bases identical to TRBD2. Sample: PBMCs from blood, taken on the day of vaccination. The chain's CDR3 is CASSLSRSGRVDEQFF. The CDR3 DNA reads as TGTGCCAGCAGCTTAAGCCGTAGCGGGAGAGTCGATGAGCAGTTCTTC.